The source of this T cell receptor (beta chain) is a study of cytomegalovirus exposure and HLA in healthy donors. Trimming took off 0 bases at V and 6 bases at J, with 14 bases between the two ends. The CDR3 loop spans 15 amino acids. Germline lookup yields CDR1 SGHDN and CDR2 FVKESK. PCR primers comprised 60 Vbeta and 13 Jbeta primers. Produced via immunoSEQ multiplex PCR; TCRdb's table is partial and in-frame only. The repertoire holds 100,000 or so clones, 81% seen once, with around 10% in the top ten. This clone was picked up one time. V usage is TRBV14 and J usage is TRBJ2-5; no reliable D call. The sequence derives from a human donor in good health. Sequencing used PBMCs. This chain's CDR3 is CASSQDRLLSKTQYF. CDR3 bases: TGTGCCAGCAGCCAAGATCGACTGTTGTCGAAGACCCAGTACTTC.